This TCR beta chain emerged from a study of blood T cell repertoires in COVID-19. This CDR3 spans 12 amino acids. V shed 6 bases and J shed 7 bases, with 12 bases lying between them. Assay used: immunoSEQ multiplex PCR; TCRdb lists only in-frame clones, some missing. The data hold 80,000 to 100,000 clones, with about nine tenths observed a single time. The sequenced material came from peripheral blood. The chain recombines TRBV12-3 or TRBV12-4 with TRBJ1-2; D is uncertain. The receptor was isolated from a man in his 60s with acute or convalescent COVID-19. The CDR3 is CASSRESFGYTF. In nucleotides, the CDR3 is TGTGCCAGCAGCCGGGAGTCCTTTGGCTACACCTTC.